This T cell receptor (beta chain) was observed in a study of blood T cell repertoires in COVID-19. Study-wide background: Both acute and convalescent COVID-19 samples were obtained from the United States, Italy and Spain. PBMCs, B-cell-depleted T cells, or T cells provided the cDNA or gDNA that made up the material.

TCRdb keeps only in-frame clones here, not all; method: immunoSEQ multiplex PCR. This sample has 200,000 to 250,000 clones; approximately 80% occur once, and the top ten carry about 4.5%. The origin of this receptor is a young man with acute COVID-19. Sequencing input: PBMCs or T cells enriched from blood (not recorded which).

The CDR3 loop is CASRVQGAGEQYF. The CDR3 DNA reads as TGTGCCAGCAGGGTACAGGGGGCGGGAGAGCAGTACTTC. This chain uses TRBV6-5 with TRBJ2-7, with 9 bases matching TRBD1. V lost 6 bases and J lost 7; bases outside the gene matches: 7. The CDR3 is made up of 13 amino acids. CDR1 and CDR2 from the germline V gene are MNHEY and SVGAGI.